The T cell receptor beta chain described here comes from a study of CXCR3-negative and CXCR3-positive naive CD8 T cells. Overall study: For each library, about 1.5 +/- 0.3 million TRB reads were obtained, about 140 million in total.

UMI-labeled 5' RACE yielded the TRB cDNA libraries. TCRdb reworked the 5' RACE reads into one entry per CDR3 protein, no DNA. The sample data list about 120,000 distinct CDR3 sequences. Germline CDR1 and CDR2: MNHEY and SVGAGI. CDR3 length: 13 residues. Study findings and constraints: Both of the naive subsets showed about the same high diversity, but memory CD8+ cells had much less.

In regard to this clonotype: The antigen remains undetermined.

The clonotype originates from a human donor in good health. Some clones in this sample may be carry-over from other donors' samples. This rearrangement joins TRBV6-5 to TRBJ2-7. Sequenced sample: naive CXCR3- CD8+ T cells from blood. As for subset: CD45RO-CCR7+CD27+CD95- naive CD8+ T cells lacking CXCR3 (TNR3-). The CDR3 loop reads CASSYSPTYEQYF.